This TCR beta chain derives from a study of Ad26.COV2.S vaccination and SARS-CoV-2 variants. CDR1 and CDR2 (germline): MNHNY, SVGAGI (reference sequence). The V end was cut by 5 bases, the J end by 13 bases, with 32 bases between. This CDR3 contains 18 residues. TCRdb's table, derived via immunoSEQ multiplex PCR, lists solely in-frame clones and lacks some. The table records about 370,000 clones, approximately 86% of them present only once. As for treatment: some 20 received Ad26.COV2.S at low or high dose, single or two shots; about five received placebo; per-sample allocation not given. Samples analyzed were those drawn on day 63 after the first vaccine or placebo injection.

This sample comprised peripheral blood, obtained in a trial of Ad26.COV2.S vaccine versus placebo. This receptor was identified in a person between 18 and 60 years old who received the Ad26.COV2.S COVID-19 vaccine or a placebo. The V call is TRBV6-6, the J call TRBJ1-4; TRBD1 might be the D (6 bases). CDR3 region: CASSQRTANPTIGDSLFF. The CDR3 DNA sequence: TGTGCCAGCAGTCAACGGACAGCGAACCCCACTATAGGCGACTCACTGTTTTTT.